The rows below give T cell receptor beta chains drawn from one sample of a study of glioma-infiltrating T cells after dendritic cell vaccination. Libraries were prepared by immunoSEQ multiplex PCR; TCRdb keeps only in-frame clonotypes and omits some of them. The table shows 93,000 or so clones, with around three quarters occurring only once. The sample in question was blood, obtained before dendritic cell vaccination. These receptors came from a human donor with glioblastoma. Each CDR3 is given with its conserved first and last residue. D genes are given only for firm matches. Expanded clones get a size class; other rows say once, few or many, or leave the size out.

D gene	V gene	J gene	clone size	CDR3 protein	CDR3 DNA
-	TRBV7-3	TRBJ1-1	-	CASSSQRDTEAFF	TGTGCCAGCAGCTCTCAGCGGGACACTGAAGCTTTCTTT
TRBD2	TRBV7-8	TRBJ2-1	-	CASSARGRNNEQFF	TGTGCCAGCAGCGCGCGCGGGAGAAACAATGAGCAGTTCTTC
-	TRBV27	TRBJ2-5	-	CASSLQGRGQETQYF	TGTGCCAGCAGTCTCCAAGGACGGGGACAAGAGACCCAGTACTTC
TRBD2	TRBV6-5	TRBJ2-1	-	CASSTGTSGGNEQFF	TGTGCCAGCAGCACCGGGACTAGCGGCGGCAATGAGCAGTTCTTC
TRBD2	TRBV6-6	TRBJ2-1	few	CASRPSGGPYNEQFF	TGTGCCAGCCGCCCTAGCGGGGGCCCCTACAATGAGCAGTTCTTC
TRBD1	TRBV29-1	TRBJ1-2	-	CSVGPTGGYGYTF	TGCAGCGTTGGCCCAACAGGGGGCTATGGCTACACCTTC
-	TRBV5-1	TRBJ2-4	-	CASSGGGGQPAKNIQYF	TGCGCCAGCAGCGGTGGGGGCGGACAACCGGCCAAAAACATTCAGTACTTC
-	TRBV6-5	TRBJ1-1	-	CASSYSGGTEAFF	TGTGCCAGCAGTTATTCGGGGGGAACTGAAGCTTTCTTT
TRBD2	TRBV10-3	TRBJ2-1	-	CAISESGSGANEQFF	TGTGCCATCAGTGAGTCCGGTAGCGGGGCCAATGAGCAGTTCTTC
TRBD2	TRBV5-6	TRBJ2-1	-	CALRGDGAYNEQFF	TGTGCCCTCCGGGGGGACGGAGCCTACAATGAGCAGTTCTTC
-	TRBV12-1	TRBJ2-3	-	CASSYPGVSTDTQYF	TGTGCCAGCAGCTACCCAGGGGTGAGCACAGATACGCAGTATTTT
-	TRBV10-3	TRBJ1-1	-	CAISGGGRTGPNTEAFF	TGTGCCATCAGTGGGGGGGGCAGGACCGGACCTAACACTGAAGCTTTCTTT
-	TRBV5-1	TRBJ1-1	-	CASSFTGVGTEAFF	TGCGCCAGCAGCTTTACGGGAGTTGGCACTGAAGCTTTCTTT
TRBD1	TRBV28	TRBJ1-3	-	CASSLNRGYFGNTIYF	TGTGCCAGCAGTTTAAACAGGGGGTACTTTGGAAACACCATATATTTT
-	TRBV15	TRBJ2-1	-	CATSNGSRGKHEQFF	TGTGCCACCAGCAATGGTAGCAGGGGAAAACATGAGCAGTTCTTC
-	TRBV27	TRBJ1-3	few	CASSRHQIDSGNTIYF	TGTGCCAGCAGTAGACACCAAATAGACTCTGGAAACACCATATATTTT
-	TRBV27	TRBJ1-1	-	CASREWGGNTEAFF	TGTGCCAGCAGAGAGTGGGGAGGGAACACTGAAGCTTTCTTT
-	TRBV27	TRBJ1-2	-	CASSPTGTISRYTF	TGTGCCAGCAGTCCTACCGGGACTATCTCCCGCTACACCTTC
TRBD1	TRBV4-1	TRBJ2-6	-	CASSDPKDRDGGANVLTF	TGCGCCAGCTCAGACCCCAAGGACAGGGACGGTGGGGCCAACGTCCTGACTTTC
TRBD1	TRBV19	TRBJ1-6	-	CASSISRTGGSPLHF	TGTGCCAGTAGTATCTCTAGGACAGGGGGTTCACCCCTCCACTTT
-	TRBV27	TRBJ2-5	-	CASSLRVTSYQETQYF	TGTGCCAGCAGTTTACGGGTGACCTCATACCAAGAGACCCAGTACTTC
TRBD1	TRBV6-5	TRBJ2-7	-	CASSYSRDSYEQYF	TGTGCCAGCAGTTACTCGAGGGACAGTTACGAGCAGTACTTC
-	TRBV25-1	TRBJ2-7	-	CASPVRGRDVSYEQYF	TGTGCCAGCCCGGTCAGAGGCCGAGACGTTTCCTACGAGCAGTACTTC
TRBD1	TRBV5-1	TRBJ1-2	-	CASSIDSGGGGYTF	TGCGCCAGCAGCATCGACTCAGGGGGCGGTGGCTACACCTTC
TRBD1	TRBV5-8	TRBJ1-5	-	CASSQGTGEQPQHF	TGTGCCAGCAGCCAAGGGACAGGGGAACAGCCCCAGCATTTT
TRBD1	TRBV7-6	TRBJ1-4	once	CASSSTGTGKEKLFF	TGTGCCAGCAGCTCAACCGGGACAGGGAAAGAAAAACTGTTTTTT
TRBD1	TRBV6-1	TRBJ1-6	-	CASSATGTNSPLHF	TGTGCCAGCAGTGCGACAGGGACCAATTCACCCCTCCACTTT